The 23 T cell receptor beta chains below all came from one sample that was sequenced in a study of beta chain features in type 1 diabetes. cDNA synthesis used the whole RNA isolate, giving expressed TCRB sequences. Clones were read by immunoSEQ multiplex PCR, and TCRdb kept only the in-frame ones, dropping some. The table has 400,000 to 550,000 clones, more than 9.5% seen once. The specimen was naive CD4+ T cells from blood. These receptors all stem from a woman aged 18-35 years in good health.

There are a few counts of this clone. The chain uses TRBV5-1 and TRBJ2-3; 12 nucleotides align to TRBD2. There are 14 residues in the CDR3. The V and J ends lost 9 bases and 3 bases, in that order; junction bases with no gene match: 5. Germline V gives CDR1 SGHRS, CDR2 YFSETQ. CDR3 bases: TGCGCCACCAGACTAGCGGGAGCGACAGATACGCAGTATTTT. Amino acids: CATRLAGATDTQYF.

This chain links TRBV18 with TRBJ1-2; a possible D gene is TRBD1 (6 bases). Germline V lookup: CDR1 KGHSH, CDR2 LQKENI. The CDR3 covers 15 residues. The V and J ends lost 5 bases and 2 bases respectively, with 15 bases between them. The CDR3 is CASSTSGGVNYGYTF. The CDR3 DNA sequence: TGTGCCAGCTCAACGTCTGGGGGCGTAAACTATGGCTACACCTTC.

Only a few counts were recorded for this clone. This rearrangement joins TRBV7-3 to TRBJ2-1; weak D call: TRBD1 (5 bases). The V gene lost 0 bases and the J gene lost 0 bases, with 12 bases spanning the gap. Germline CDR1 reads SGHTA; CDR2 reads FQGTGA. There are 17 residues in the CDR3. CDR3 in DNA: TGTGCCAGCAGCTTAACGAACAGGCAGAGCTCCTACAATGAGCAGTTCTTC. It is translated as CASSLTNRQSSYNEQFF.

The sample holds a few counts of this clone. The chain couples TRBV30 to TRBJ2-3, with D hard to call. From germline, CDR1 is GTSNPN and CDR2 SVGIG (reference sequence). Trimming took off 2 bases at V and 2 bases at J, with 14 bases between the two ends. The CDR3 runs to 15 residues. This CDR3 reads CAWSSRGAPTDTQYF. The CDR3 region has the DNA TGTGCCTGGAGTTCGCGCGGTGCCCCCACAGATACGCAGTATTTT.

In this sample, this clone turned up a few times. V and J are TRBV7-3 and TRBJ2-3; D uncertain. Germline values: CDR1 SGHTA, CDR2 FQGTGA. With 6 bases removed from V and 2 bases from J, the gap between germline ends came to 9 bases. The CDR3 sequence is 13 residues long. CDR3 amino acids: CASSGYHTDTQYF. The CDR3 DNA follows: TGTGCCAGCAGTGGCTACCACACAGATACGCAGTATTTT. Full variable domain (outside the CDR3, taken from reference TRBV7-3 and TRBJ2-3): GAGVSQTPSNKVTEKGKYVELRCDPISGHTALYWYRQSLGQGPEFLIYFQGTGAADDSGLPNDRFFAVRPEGSVSTLKIQRTERGDSAVYLCASSGYHTDTQYFGPGTRLTVL.

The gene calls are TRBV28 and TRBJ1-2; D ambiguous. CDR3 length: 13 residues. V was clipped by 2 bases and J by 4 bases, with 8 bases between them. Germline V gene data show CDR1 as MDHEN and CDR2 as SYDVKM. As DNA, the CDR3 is TGTGCCAGCAGTTTACTTTCCAGCTATGGCTACACCTTC. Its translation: CASSLLSSYGYTF.

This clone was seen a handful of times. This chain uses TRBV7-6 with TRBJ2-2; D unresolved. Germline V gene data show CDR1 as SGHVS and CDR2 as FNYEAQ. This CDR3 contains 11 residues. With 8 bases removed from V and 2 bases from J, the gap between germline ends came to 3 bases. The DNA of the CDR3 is TGTGCCAGCGGAAACACCGGGGAGCTGTTTTTT. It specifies CASGNTGELFF.

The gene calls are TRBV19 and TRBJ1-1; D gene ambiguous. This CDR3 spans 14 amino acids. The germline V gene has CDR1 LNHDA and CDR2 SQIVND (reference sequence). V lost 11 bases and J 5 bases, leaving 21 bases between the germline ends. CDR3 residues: CASSKLGMETEAFF. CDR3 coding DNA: TGTGCCTCCAGTAAACTGGGCATGGAGACTGAAGCTTTCTTT.

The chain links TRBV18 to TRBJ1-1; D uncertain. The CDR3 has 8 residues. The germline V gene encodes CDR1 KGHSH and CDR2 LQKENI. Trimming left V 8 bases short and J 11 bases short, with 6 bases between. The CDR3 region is CASPNAFF. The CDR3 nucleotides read TGTGCCAGCCCTAATGCTTTCTTT.

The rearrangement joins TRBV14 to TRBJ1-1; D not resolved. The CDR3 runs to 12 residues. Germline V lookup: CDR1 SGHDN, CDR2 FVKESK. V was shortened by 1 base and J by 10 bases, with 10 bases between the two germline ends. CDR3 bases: TGTGCCAGCAGCCAAGTTTCCAGTCCAGCTTTCTTT. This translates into CASSQVSSPAFF.

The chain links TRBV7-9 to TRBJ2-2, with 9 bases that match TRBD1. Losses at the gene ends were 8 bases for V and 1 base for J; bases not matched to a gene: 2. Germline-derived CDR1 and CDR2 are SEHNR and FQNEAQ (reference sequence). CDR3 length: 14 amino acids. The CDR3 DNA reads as TGTGCCAGCGGGGACAGGGTGAACACCGGGGAGCTGTTTTTT. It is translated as CASGDRVNTGELFF.

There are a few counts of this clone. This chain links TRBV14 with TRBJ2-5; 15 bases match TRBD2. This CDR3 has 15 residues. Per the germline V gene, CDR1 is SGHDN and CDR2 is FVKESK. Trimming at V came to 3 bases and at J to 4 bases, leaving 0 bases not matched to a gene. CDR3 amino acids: CASSQGLAGGETQYF. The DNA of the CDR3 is TGTGCCAGCAGCCAGGGACTAGCGGGAGGAGAGACCCAGTACTTC. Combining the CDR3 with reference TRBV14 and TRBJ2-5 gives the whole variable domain EAGVTQFPSHSVIEKGQTVTLRCDPISGHDNLYWYRRVMGKEIKFLLHFVKESKQDESGMPNNRFLAERTGGTYSTLKVQPAELEDSGVYFCASSQGLAGGETQYFGPGTRLLVL.

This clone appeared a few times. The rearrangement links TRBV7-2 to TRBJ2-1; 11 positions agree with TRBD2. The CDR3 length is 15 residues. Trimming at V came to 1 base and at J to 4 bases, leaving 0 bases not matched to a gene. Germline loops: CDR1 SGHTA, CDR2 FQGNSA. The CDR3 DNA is TGTGCCAGCAGCTTAGGACTAGCGGGGTACAATGAGCAGTTCTTC. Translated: CASSLGLAGYNEQFF.

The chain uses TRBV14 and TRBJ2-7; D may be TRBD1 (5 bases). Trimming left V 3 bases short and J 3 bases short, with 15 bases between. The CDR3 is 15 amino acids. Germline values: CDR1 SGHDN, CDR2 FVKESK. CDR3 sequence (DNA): TGTGCCAGCAGCCATCGCCAATCAGGGTACTACGAGCAGTACTTC. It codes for CASSHRQSGYYEQYF.

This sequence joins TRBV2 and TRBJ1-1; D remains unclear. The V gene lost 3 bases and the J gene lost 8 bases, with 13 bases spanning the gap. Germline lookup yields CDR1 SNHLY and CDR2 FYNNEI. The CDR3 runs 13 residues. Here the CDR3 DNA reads TGTGCCAGCAGTGACCTCGAGCCTTTAGAAGCTTTCTTT. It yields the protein CASSDLEPLEAFF. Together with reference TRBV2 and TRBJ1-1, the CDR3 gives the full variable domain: EPEVTQTPSHQVTQMGQEVILRCVPISNHLYFYWYRQILGQKVEFLVSFYNNEISEKSEIFDDQFSVERPDGSNFTLKIRSTKLEDSAMYFCASSDLEPLEAFFGQGTRLTVV.

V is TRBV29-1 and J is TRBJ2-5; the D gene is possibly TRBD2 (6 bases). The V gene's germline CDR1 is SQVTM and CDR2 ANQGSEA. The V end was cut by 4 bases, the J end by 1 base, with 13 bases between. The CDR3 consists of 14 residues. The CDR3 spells CSVGRGTLQETQYF. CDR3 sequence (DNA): TGCAGCGTTGGGCGCGGGACCCTCCAAGAGACCCAGTACTTC.

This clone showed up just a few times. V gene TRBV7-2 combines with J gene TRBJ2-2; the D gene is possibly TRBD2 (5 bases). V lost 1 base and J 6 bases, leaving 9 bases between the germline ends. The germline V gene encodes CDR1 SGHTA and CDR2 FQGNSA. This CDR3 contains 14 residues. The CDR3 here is CASSLVLVAGELFF. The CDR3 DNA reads TGTGCCAGCAGCTTAGTACTAGTAGCCGGGGAGCTGTTTTTT.

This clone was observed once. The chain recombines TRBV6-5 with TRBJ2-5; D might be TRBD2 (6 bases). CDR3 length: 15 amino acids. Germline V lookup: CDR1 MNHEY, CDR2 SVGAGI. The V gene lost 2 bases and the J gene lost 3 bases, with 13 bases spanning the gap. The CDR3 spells CASSYAGTSEETQYF. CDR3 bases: TGTGCCAGCAGTTACGCGGGGACTTCGGAAGAGACCCAGTACTTC.

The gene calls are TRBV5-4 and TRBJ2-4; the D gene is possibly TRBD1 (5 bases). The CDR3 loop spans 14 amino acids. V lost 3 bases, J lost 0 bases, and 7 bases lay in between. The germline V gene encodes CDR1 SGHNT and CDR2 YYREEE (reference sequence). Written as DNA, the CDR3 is TGTGCCAGCAGCTCAGGGTTAGCCAAAAACATTCAGTACTTC. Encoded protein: CASSSGLAKNIQYF.

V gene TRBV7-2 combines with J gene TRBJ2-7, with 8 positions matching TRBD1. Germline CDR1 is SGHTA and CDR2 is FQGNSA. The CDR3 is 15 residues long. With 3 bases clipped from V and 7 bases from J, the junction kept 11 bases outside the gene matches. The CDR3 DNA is TGTGCCAGCAGCTTTGAGCCGGGACAGGCCCTTGAGCAGTACTTC. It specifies CASSFEPGQALEQYF. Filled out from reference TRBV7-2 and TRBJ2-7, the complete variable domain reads GAGVSQSPSNKVTEKGKDVELRCDPISGHTALYWYRQSLGQGLEFLIYFQGNSAPDKSGLPSDRFSAERTGGSVSTLTIQRTQQEDSAVYLCASSFEPGQALEQYFGPGTRLTVT.

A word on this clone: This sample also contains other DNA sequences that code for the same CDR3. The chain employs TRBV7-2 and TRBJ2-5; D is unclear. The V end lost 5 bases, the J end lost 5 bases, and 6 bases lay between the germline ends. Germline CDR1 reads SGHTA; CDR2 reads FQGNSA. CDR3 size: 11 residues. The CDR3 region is CASSPYETQYF. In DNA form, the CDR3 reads TGTGCCAGCAGCCCGTATGAGACCCAGTACTTC.

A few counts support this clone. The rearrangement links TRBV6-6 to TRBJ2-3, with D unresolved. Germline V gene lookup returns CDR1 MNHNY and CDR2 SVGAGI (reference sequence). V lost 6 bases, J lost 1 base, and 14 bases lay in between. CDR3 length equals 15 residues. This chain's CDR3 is CASSSLGVGTDTQYF. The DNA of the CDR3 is TGTGCCAGCAGCTCCCTGGGTGTTGGCACAGATACGCAGTATTTT.

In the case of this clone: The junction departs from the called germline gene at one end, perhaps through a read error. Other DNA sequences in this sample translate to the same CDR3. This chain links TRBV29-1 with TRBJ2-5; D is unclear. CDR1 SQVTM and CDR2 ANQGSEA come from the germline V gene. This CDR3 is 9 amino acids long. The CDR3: CSVEETQYF. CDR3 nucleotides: TGCAGCGTGGAAGAGACCCAGTACTTC.